This TCR beta chain was obtained from a study of memory CD4+ T cells and cytomegalovirus serostatus. As for the study in general: Donors were healthy Belgian adults, 10 or so CMV seropositive and around 24 seronegative.

The sort gate was single viable CD3+CD4+CD8-CD45RO+ cells for memory CD4+ T cells. CD4+ T cells were isolated by positive magnetic selection. Authors' methods: After removing out-of-frame reads, 2 million to 2.5 million distinct TCRbeta sequences remained. The protocol was immunoSEQ multiplex PCR, while the TCRdb copy is restricted to in-frame clones and leaves out a portion. V and J calls and clone size are copied from that table; D and trimming were computed from the DNA. The table records around 53,000 clones, 80% to 85% of them present only once. Germline lookup yields CDR1 SNHLY and CDR2 FYNNEI. Trimming removed 5 bases from V and 9 bases from J, with 19 bases in between. The CDR3 spans 15 residues.

The receptor was isolated from an adult in good health and CMV-seropositive. The chain couples TRBV2 to TRBJ2-2; maybe TRBD1 (6 bases). Material: memory CD4+ T cells from blood. The CDR3 sequence: CASSSNTGNPRELFF. The CDR3 coding sequence is TGTGCCAGCAGTAGCAACACAGGGAATCCTCGGGAGCTGTTTTTT.